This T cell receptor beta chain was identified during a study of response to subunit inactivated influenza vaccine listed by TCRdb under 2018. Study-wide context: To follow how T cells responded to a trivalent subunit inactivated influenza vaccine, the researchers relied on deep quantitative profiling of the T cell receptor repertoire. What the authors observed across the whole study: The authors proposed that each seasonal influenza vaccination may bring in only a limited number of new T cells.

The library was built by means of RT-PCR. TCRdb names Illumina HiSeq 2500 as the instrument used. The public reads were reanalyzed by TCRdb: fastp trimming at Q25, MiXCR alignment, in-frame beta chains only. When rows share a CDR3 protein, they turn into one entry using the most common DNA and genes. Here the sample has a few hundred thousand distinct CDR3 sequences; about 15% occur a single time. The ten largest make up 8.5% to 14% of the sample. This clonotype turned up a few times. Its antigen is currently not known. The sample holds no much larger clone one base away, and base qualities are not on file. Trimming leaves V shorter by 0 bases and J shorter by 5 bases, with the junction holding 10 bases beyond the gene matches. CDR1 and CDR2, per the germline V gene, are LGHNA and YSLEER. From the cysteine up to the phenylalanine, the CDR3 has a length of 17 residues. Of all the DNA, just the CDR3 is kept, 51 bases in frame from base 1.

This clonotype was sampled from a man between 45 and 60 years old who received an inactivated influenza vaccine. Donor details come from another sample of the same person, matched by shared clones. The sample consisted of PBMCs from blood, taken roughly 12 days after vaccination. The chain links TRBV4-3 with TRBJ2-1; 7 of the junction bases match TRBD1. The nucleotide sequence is TGCGCCAGCAGCCAAGACACCTCAGGGGGTTTCGACAATGAGCAGTTCTTC. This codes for CASSQDTSGGFDNEQFF.